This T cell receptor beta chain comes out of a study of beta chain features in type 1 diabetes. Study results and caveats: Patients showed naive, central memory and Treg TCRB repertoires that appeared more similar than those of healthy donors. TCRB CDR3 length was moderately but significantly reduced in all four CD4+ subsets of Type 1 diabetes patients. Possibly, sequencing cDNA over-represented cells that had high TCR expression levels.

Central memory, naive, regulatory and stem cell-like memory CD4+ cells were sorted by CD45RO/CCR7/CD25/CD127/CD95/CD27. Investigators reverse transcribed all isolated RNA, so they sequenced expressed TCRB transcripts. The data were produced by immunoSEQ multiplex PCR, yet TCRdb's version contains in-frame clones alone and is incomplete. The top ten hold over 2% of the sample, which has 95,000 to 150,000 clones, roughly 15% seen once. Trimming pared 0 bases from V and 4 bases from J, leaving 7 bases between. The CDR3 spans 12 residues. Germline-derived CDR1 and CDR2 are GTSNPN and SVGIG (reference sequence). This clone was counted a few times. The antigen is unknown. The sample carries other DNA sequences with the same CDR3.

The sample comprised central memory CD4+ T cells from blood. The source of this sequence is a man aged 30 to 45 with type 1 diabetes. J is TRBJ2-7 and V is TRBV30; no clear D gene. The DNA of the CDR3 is TGTGCCTGGAGTGTGTCGGGTTACGAGCAGTACTTC. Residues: CAWSVSGYEQYF.